This TCR beta chain originates from a study of spatial heterogeneity in lung cancer. Across the whole study: Detection of beta-chain sequences consistently exceeded that of alpha-chain sequences.

Time point meaning: sample taken at primary tumor resection. The sequenced material consisted of unsorted whole RNA from tumor, nontumor lung or frozen PBMC. Samples were donated by 72 untreated early-stage non-small cell lung cancer patients. Study-level findings and limits: At resection, ubiquitous expanded tumor TCRs appeared in blood more than at follow-up.

This clonotype has only a few counts. Its specificity is unknown. The CDR3 contains 15 residues. Unmatched junction bases numbered 10, after V lost 3 bases and J lost 9 bases. Germline V gene lookup returns CDR1 SEHNR and CDR2 FQNEAQ (reference sequence). MiXCR was run by TCRdb on the 5' RACE reads, yielding one entry per CDR3 protein. The sample shows 89,000 or so distinct CDR3 sequences, about a fifth of them seen only once. This specimen consisted of PBMCs, obtained at surgery. The sequence was obtained from a male donor with early-stage non-small cell lung cancer. The gene calls are TRBV7-9 and TRBJ2-1; 8 nucleotides match TRBD2. As DNA, the CDR3 is TGTGCCAGCAGCTTTTGGCGGGGGGATGGAACTGAGCAGTTCTTC. Its translation is CASSFWRGDGTEQFF.